A single sample is the source of the 23 T cell receptor beta chains below, sequenced in a study of identical twins. One entry per CDR3 protein, called by TCRdb with MiXCR from the 5' RACE reads. The sample shows 1.5 million to 2 million distinct CDR3 sequences, about 32% of them seen only once. Sequencing was carried out using cord blood. The receptors stem from a newborn girl in good health.

A few counts support this clonotype. The V and J genes are TRBV13 and TRBJ1-4; 9 bases are a match to TRBD1. Germline CDR1 reads PRHDT; CDR2 reads FYEKMQ (reference sequence). The CDR3 has 14 amino acids. V lost 5 bases, J lost 6 bases, and 4 bases stayed unmatched. The chain's CDR3 is CASSTRQGDEKLFF. The DNA for the CDR3 is TGTGCCAGCAGCACTAGACAGGGGGATGAAAAACTGTTTTTT.

V is TRBV6-2 or TRBV6-3 and J is TRBJ1-2; D not certain. The germline V gene encodes CDR1 MNHEY and CDR2 SVGEGT. This CDR3 comprises 12 residues. The V and J ends lost 2 bases and 10 bases respectively, with 11 bases between them. Written as DNA, the CDR3 is TGTGCCAGCAGTTACAGGTTTTTTGACTACACCTTC. Residues: CASSYRFFDYTF.

This sequence joins TRBV6-5 and TRBJ2-3; perhaps TRBD1 as D (5 bases). V lost 2 bases, J lost 2 bases, and 17 bases lay in between. From germline, CDR1 is MNHEY and CDR2 SVGAGI. The CDR3 is 17 residues long. The CDR3 reads CASSYPPGRVHTDTQYF. For the CDR3, the DNA is TGTGCCAGCAGTTACCCCCCCGGCAGGGTGCACACAGATACGCAGTATTTT.

This clonotype was detected many times. This rearrangement joins TRBV11-2 to TRBJ1-2; D is possibly TRBD1 (5 bases). Germline CDR1 is SGHAT and CDR2 is FQNNGV. V was pared by 1 base and J by 7 bases, with 10 bases between. This CDR3 is 13 amino acids long. The CDR3 protein is CASSLGNRGGYTF. The CDR3 DNA follows: TGTGCCAGCAGCTTAGGAAATAGGGGTGGCTACACCTTC.

The sample holds a few counts of this clonotype. The chain employs TRBV12-3 or TRBV12-4 and TRBJ2-1; 7 nucleotides align to TRBD1. Unmatched junction bases numbered 7, after V lost 6 bases and J lost 2 bases. The CDR3 totals 15 residues. This CDR3 is CASSYGQETYNEQFF. CDR3 coding DNA: TGTGCCAGCAGCTATGGACAGGAAACCTACAATGAGCAGTTCTTC.

A few counts support this clonotype. The chain is built from TRBV12-3 or TRBV12-4 and TRBJ2-1, with 9 bases aligning to TRBD2. V lost 5 bases, J lost 5 bases, and 10 bases stayed unmatched. The CDR3 has 16 residues. Here the CDR3 DNA reads TGTGCCAGCAGTGCCTCGCGGGAGGGTCCCCACAATGAGCAGTTCTTC. The encoded protein is CASSASREGPHNEQFF.

The chain combines TRBV6-1 with TRBJ1-2, with D possibly matching TRBD1 (5 bases). Deletions cut 2 bases from V and 4 bases from J, with 14 bases between. The germline V gene encodes CDR1 MNHNS and CDR2 SASEGT. The CDR3 spans 15 residues. CDR3 amino acids: CASSESGTGRYGYTF. CDR3 nucleotide sequence: TGTGCCAGCAGTGAATCCGGGACGGGACGCTATGGCTACACCTTC.

Concerning this clonotype itself: This sequence may be a read error, since a much larger clone differs from it by one base. The rearrangement joins TRBV3-1 to TRBJ2-1; TRBD2 aligns across 12 bases. J gave up 6 bases and V 1 base, and 1 base lay outside the gene matches. This CDR3 has 15 residues. Germline CDR1 is LGHDT and CDR2 is YNNKEL (reference sequence). CDR3 region: CASSQGTSGANEQFF. CDR3 DNA sequence: TGTGCCAGCAGCCAAGGGACTAGCGGGGCCAATGAGCAGTTCTTC.

This clonotype was observed a handful of times. The V call is TRBV20-1, the J call TRBJ1-1, with D unclear. Germline V gene data show CDR1 as DFQATT and CDR2 as SNEGSKA (reference sequence). The CDR3 totals 11 residues. Trimming took 5 bases from V and 9 from J, leaving 13 bases between them. This CDR3 reads CSASGVPKAFF. For the CDR3, the DNA is TGCAGTGCTTCCGGGGTCCCAAAAGCTTTCTTT.

This clonotype was recorded a few times. The chain has TRBV6-5 and TRBJ2-5; D perhaps matches TRBD1 (5 bases). The V gene lost 1 base and the J gene lost 5 bases, with 11 bases spanning the gap. This CDR3 has 14 residues. The germline gives CDR1 MNHEY, CDR2 SVGAGI. CDR3 protein: CASSYYQGRETQYF. The CDR3 DNA reads as TGTGCCAGCAGTTACTATCAGGGCCGGGAGACCCAGTACTTC.

The chain recombines TRBV4-1 with TRBJ2-7; D unresolved. V dropped 0 bases and J dropped 2 bases, with 8 bases sitting between them. CDR3 length equals 14 residues. From germline, CDR1 is MGHRA and CDR2 YSYEKL. In nucleotides, the CDR3 is TGCGCCAGCAGCCAAGAATTTAGCCCCTACGAGCAGTACTTC. Protein sequence: CASSQEFSPYEQYF.

This chain joins TRBV27 and TRBJ2-1, with D perhaps TRBD2 (6 bases). Trimming removed 11 bases from V and 1 base from J, with 18 bases in between. Germline loops: CDR1 MNHEY, CDR2 SMNVEV (reference sequence). CDR3 length equals 15 residues. This CDR3 is CAAAGGLGSYNEQFF. The CDR3 nucleotides read TGTGCCGCAGCTGGAGGGTTGGGGTCCTACAATGAGCAGTTCTTC.

This clonotype was recorded many times. This chain links TRBV19 with TRBJ2-5; D may correspond to TRBD1 or TRBD2 (6 bases each). V shed 9 bases and J shed 1 base, with 12 bases lying between them. Germline loops: CDR1 LNHDA, CDR2 SQIVND (reference sequence). The CDR3 is 13 amino acids. CDR3 nucleotide sequence: TGTGCCAGCAGTGGGGGGCGCCAAGAGACCCAGTACTTC. Its protein is CASSGGRQETQYF. The whole variable domain, filled in from reference TRBV19 and TRBJ2-5, reads DGGITQSPKYLFRKEGQNVTLSCEQNLNHDAMYWYRQDPGQGLRLIYYSQIVNDFQKGDIAEGYSVSREKKESFPLTVTSAQKNPTAFYLCASSGGRQETQYFGPGTRLLVL.

This clonotype was seen a handful of times. This chain links TRBV20-1 with TRBJ2-7; TRBD1 aligns across 10 bases. The CDR3 has 15 residues. Germline CDR1 DFQATT, CDR2 SNEGSKA (reference sequence). After removal of 0 bases from V and 3 bases from J, the junction contained 5 bases not matched to a gene. The CDR3 region is CSARDSGQGNYEQYF. The CDR3 DNA sequence: TGCAGTGCTAGAGATTCGGGACAGGGGAACTACGAGCAGTACTTC.

V is TRBV20-1 and J is TRBJ1-5; unclear D gene. Germline lookup yields CDR1 DFQATT and CDR2 SNEGSKA (reference sequence). The CDR3 runs to 13 residues. V was trimmed by 3 bases and J by 6 bases, leaving 12 bases between them. The CDR3 here is CSARREGLQPQHF. The CDR3 DNA reads TGCAGTGCTAGGCGAGAGGGCCTTCAGCCCCAGCATTTT.

The chain employs TRBV12-5 and TRBJ2-2; D remains unclear. The germline V and J ends were trimmed by 2 bases and 5 bases, with 3 bases remaining between them. The CDR3 has 12 amino acids. CDR1 is LGHNT, CDR2 FRNRAP, per germline. CDR3 loop: CASGLITGELFF. The CDR3 DNA is TGTGCTAGTGGTTTGATAACCGGGGAGCTGTTTTTT.

This clonotype was seen a handful of times. V and J are TRBV7-8 and TRBJ2-7; 9 bases agree with TRBD2. The CDR3 is 15 residues long. Germline V CDR1 and CDR2: SGHVS, FQNEAQ. V lost 2 bases and J lost 3; bases outside the gene matches: 5. The CDR3, as DNA: TGTGCCAGCAGCTTAAGGACTAGCGTGAACTACGAGCAGTACTTC. It yields the protein CASSLRTSVNYEQYF. Complete variable domain (other parts from reference TRBV7-8 and TRBJ2-7): GAGVSQSPRYKVAKRGQDVALRCDPISGHVSLFWYQQALGQGPEFLTYFQNEAQLDKSGLPSDRFFAERPEGSVSTLKIQRTQQEDSAVYLCASSLRTSVNYEQYFGPGTRLTVT.

This clonotype was seen once. The chain carries TRBV7-2 and TRBJ2-4, with TRBD2 matching over 8 bases. Germline V gene lookup returns CDR1 SGHTA and CDR2 FQGNSA. The J segment lost 4 bases and the V segment lost 4 bases, leaving 15 bases of the junction unmatched. The CDR3 is 18 residues long. CDR3 amino acids: CASSSQGLEAPRKNIQYF. For the CDR3, the DNA is TGTGCCAGCAGCTCGCAGGGACTAGAAGCCCCAAGAAAAAACATTCAGTACTTC.

The chain employs TRBV5-1 and TRBJ1-5; D gene ambiguous. Germline V lookup: CDR1 SGHRS, CDR2 YFSETQ. Deletions cut 0 bases from V and 5 bases from J, with 6 bases between. This CDR3 has 13 residues. CDR3 amino acids: CASSLGTHQPQHF. CDR3 bases: TGCGCCAGCAGCTTGGGAACACATCAGCCCCAGCATTTT.

This clonotype appeared a few times. The chain employs TRBV5-1 and TRBJ1-1; D ambiguous. This CDR3 spans 12 amino acids. CDR1 is SGHRS, CDR2 YFSETQ, per germline. Trimming removed 5 bases from V and 5 bases from J, with 10 bases in between. CDR3 sequence reads: CASRSGYTEAFF. CDR3 sequence (DNA): TGCGCCAGCAGGAGTGGATATACTGAAGCTTTCTTT. Using reference TRBV5-1 and TRBJ1-1 for the parts outside the CDR3, the full variable domain is KAGVTQTPRYLIKTRGQQVTLSCSPISGHRSVSWYQQTPGQGLQFLFEYFSETQRNKGNFPGRFSGRQFSNSRSEMNVSTLELGDSALYLCASRSGYTEAFFGQGTRLTVV.

The rearrangement links TRBV9 to TRBJ2-1, with a weak D call TRBD2 (6 bases). CDR3 size: 17 residues. The germline V gene has CDR1 SGDLS and CDR2 YYNGEE. Trimming shortened V by 1 base and J by 5 bases, and 19 bases separated the two germline ends. The chain's CDR3 is CASSVTHGLQSDNEQFF. The CDR3 DNA reads TGTGCCAGCAGCGTAACCCACGGACTACAGTCCGACAATGAGCAGTTCTTC.

This clonotype was picked up many times. The V gene is TRBV10-3, the J gene TRBJ2-3; TRBD2 is a possible D gene (6 bases). The CDR3 has 13 amino acids. Between the trimmed V and J ends, which lost 10 bases and 2 bases, there was a span of 13 bases. Germline V gene lookup returns CDR1 ENHRY and CDR2 SYGVKD. CDR3 region: CATLGRDTDTQYF. CDR3 bases: TGTGCCACCCTGGGGCGGGACACAGATACGCAGTATTTT.

The V call is TRBV28, the J call TRBJ2-1, with 7 bases fitting TRBD2. The CDR3 consists of 17 residues. The germline gives CDR1 MDHEN, CDR2 SYDVKM. V dropped 2 bases and J dropped 9; count of bases not matched to a gene: 16. The CDR3 sequence: CASSLVGLGGSLPEQFF. As DNA, the CDR3 is TGTGCCAGCAGTTTAGTGGGGCTAGGCGGGAGTCTGCCTGAGCAGTTCTTC.